A single sample is the source of the 31 T cell receptor beta chains below, sequenced in a study of blood T cells in healthy people across ages. Combining a sample-barcoded 5' primer with a J-beta primer mix, a second PCR ran for roughly 6 to 12 cycles. TCRdb passed the 5' RACE reads through MiXCR, listing each CDR3 protein once. Of roughly 1 million distinct CDR3 sequences in the sample, roughly 24% were seen once. A further study also used this sample, focusing on T cells of mothers and their children.

The sample comprised blood. The receptors were sampled from a girl aged 2 to 10 in good health.

This clonotype occurred a few times. The genes are TRBV28 and TRBJ1-2; possibly TRBD1 for D (5 bases). Germline CDR1 reads MDHEN; CDR2 reads SYDVKM. The CDR3 is 15 residues long. V lost 4 bases and J lost 2, with 14 bases in between. The CDR3: CASSSPQGANYGYTF. CDR3 sequence (DNA): TGTGCCAGCAGTTCCCCGCAGGGTGCCAACTATGGCTACACCTTC.

The chain joins TRBV20-1 to TRBJ2-5; 8 bases match TRBD2. CDR3 size: 16 residues. Germline V gene sequence: CDR1 DFQATT, CDR2 SNEGSKA (reference sequence). The ends lost 0 bases at V and 11 bases at J; junction bases unmatched: 17. CDR3 sequence reads: CSARDYQAGEAYGQYF. CDR3 bases: TGCAGTGCTAGAGACTACCAAGCGGGGGAAGCCTACGGGCAGTACTTC.

This clonotype has just a few counts. The chain links TRBV29-1 to TRBJ2-7; TRBD1 matches 11 bases. Germline V lookup: CDR1 SQVTM, CDR2 ANQGSEA. The CDR3 spans 13 residues. J was trimmed by 5 bases and V by 1 base; bases with no gene match: 1. CDR3 region: CSVEGTGGNEQYF. DNA for the CDR3: TGCAGCGTTGAAGGGACAGGGGGCAACGAGCAGTACTTC.

The chain couples TRBV12-3 or TRBV12-4 to TRBJ2-1; 8 positions match TRBD2. V lost 2 bases and J lost 9; bases outside the gene matches: 9. The CDR3 length is 15 residues. The CDR3 DNA sequence: TGTGCCAGCAGTTTAATAACGGGAGGGCCTTTTGAGCAGTTCTTC. Translation: CASSLITGGPFEQFF.

This chain connects TRBV4-3 to TRBJ2-3; TRBD2 matches 9 bases. Per germline, CDR1 LGHNA and CDR2 YSLEER. The CDR3 is 18 amino acids. V lost 1 base and J lost 5; bases outside the gene matches: 13. The DNA for the CDR3 is TGCGCCAGCAGCCAAGGAGCTGGCGGGGGGGCAGAGGAAGATACGCAGTATTTT. It codes for CASSQGAGGGAEEDTQYF.

As concerns this clonotype: One end of the junction does not line up with germline, which may come from a read error. The CDR3 reads CSARETGGLSNQPQHF. The CDR3 DNA reads as TGCAGCGCTAGAGAGACAGGGGGCTTAAGCAATCAGCCCCAGCATTTT. The genes are TRBV20-1 and TRBJ1-5; 10 nucleotides agree with TRBD1. The germline CDR1 and CDR2 sequences are DFQATT and SNEGSKA (reference sequence). The CDR3 loop spans 16 amino acids.

This clonotype turned up a few times. This chain uses TRBV7-2 with TRBJ1-2, with 7 positions matching TRBD1. Germline V CDR1 and CDR2: SGHTA, FQGNSA. V was clipped by 2 bases and J by 0 bases; unmatched bases: 9. There are 17 residues in the CDR3. The DNA of the CDR3 is TGTGCCAGCAGCTTACCGGGACAGCACCCATCTAACTATGGCTACACCTTC. Protein product: CASSLPGQHPSNYGYTF.

This chain links TRBV29-1 with TRBJ1-4; perhaps TRBD1 as D (6 bases). The germline CDR1 and CDR2 sequences are SQVTM and ANQGSEA. V was cut by 5 bases and J by 5 bases, with 12 bases left in between. The CDR3 has 13 residues. The CDR3 protein is CSVSTGGNEKLFF. CDR3 nucleotides: TGCAGCGTTTCGACAGGAGGGAATGAAAAACTGTTTTTT.

The rearrangement joins TRBV5-1 to TRBJ1-1; TRBD1 might be the D (5 bases). V lost 0 bases and J lost 6, with 9 bases in between. CDR1 is SGHRS and CDR2 is YFSETQ in the germline V gene. The CDR3 length is 13 residues. CDR3 loop: CASSLGSGSEAFF. The CDR3 nucleotides read TGCGCCAGCAGCTTGGGGTCAGGGTCTGAAGCTTTCTTT. The full variable domain, in which reference TRBV5-1 and TRBJ1-1 provide the parts outside the CDR3, is KAGVTQTPRYLIKTRGQQVTLSCSPISGHRSVSWYQQTPGQGLQFLFEYFSETQRNKGNFPGRFSGRQFSNSRSEMNVSTLELGDSALYLCASSLGSGSEAFFGQGTRLTVV.

The chain uses TRBV5-1 and TRBJ2-7, with 7 bases that match TRBD1. CDR1 is SGHRS and CDR2 is YFSETQ in the germline V gene. Trimming cost V 7 bases and J 2 bases; bases outside gene matches: 9. The CDR3 has 14 amino acids. CDR3 sequence: CASGGGTGAYEQYF. The CDR3 DNA reads as TGCGCCAGCGGTGGGGGAACAGGGGCCTACGAGCAGTACTTC.

This clonotype has a handful of counts. This rearrangement joins TRBV28 to TRBJ2-7; 7 bases are a match to TRBD2. Near its end, the DNA agrees better with TRBJ2-5, so the J call may be wrong. The CDR3 has 16 residues. Germline lookup yields CDR1 MDHEN and CDR2 SYDVKM. Written as DNA, the CDR3 is TGTGCCAGCAGTTTCCTGGGGGGGGAGGACGGAGAGACCCAGTACTTC. It codes for CASSFLGGEDGETQYF.

This clonotype has only a few counts. The V call is TRBV15, the J call TRBJ2-6, with 8 bases matching TRBD1. There are 15 residues in the CDR3. Germline V lookup: CDR1 LNHNV, CDR2 YYDKDF (reference sequence). V trimming: 5 bases; J trimming: 2 bases; junction bases outside the gene matches: 2. In DNA form, the CDR3 reads TGTGCCACCAGCCTGACAGGGGCTGGGGCCAACGTCCTGACTTTC. This sequence encodes CATSLTGAGANVLTF.

The chain has TRBV25-1 and TRBJ1-1; D remains ambiguous. The germline CDR1 and CDR2 sequences are MGHDK and SYGVNS. Trimming removed 5 bases from V and 7 bases from J, with 14 bases in between. The CDR3 spans 13 residues. The CDR3, as DNA: TGTGCCAGCAGTAGCGACGTTTATGATGAAGCTTTCTTT. Translated: CASSSDVYDEAFF.

CDR3 protein: CASSLAFGQSGETQYF. The CDR3 nucleotides are TGCGCCAGCAGCTTGGCCTTCGGGCAGTCCGGGGAGACCCAGTACTTC. The rearrangement links TRBV5-1 to TRBJ2-5; the D is unclear. Trimming removed 0 bases at V and 5 bases at J, with 17 bases between. This CDR3 has 16 residues. Germline V CDR1 and CDR2: SGHRS, YFSETQ.

The chain combines TRBV12-5 with TRBJ1-1; D is undetermined. This CDR3 contains 12 residues. The germline V gene encodes CDR1 LGHNT and CDR2 FRNRAP. V lost 0 bases and J lost 2, with 1 base in between. DNA for the CDR3: TGTGCTAGTGGTTTGGTAAACACTGAAGCTTTCTTT. This encodes CASGLVNTEAFF.

Comments on this clonotype: The conserved closing phenylalanine or tryptophan is absent in this CDR3, likely reflecting a read error. The chain carries TRBV29-1 and TRBJ1-4, with TRBD1 identical over 9 bases. Germline CDR1 reads SQVTM; CDR2 reads ANQGSEA. The CDR3 has 13 amino acids. The CDR3 nucleotides are TGCAGTGCCGGGACAGGGCCTAATGAAAAACTGTTTCTT. It codes for CSAGTGPNEKLFL.

The table lists this clonotype with a few counts. The chain employs TRBV5-1 and TRBJ2-2; D is uncertain. Trimming took off 2 bases at V and 1 base at J, with 6 bases between the two ends. The CDR3 has 14 amino acids. The germline CDR1 and CDR2 sequences are SGHRS and YFSETQ. The DNA of the CDR3 is TGCGCCAGCAGCTTCCCACAGAACACCGGGGAGCTGTTTTTT. Protein sequence: CASSFPQNTGELFF.

This clonotype was found once. This chain uses TRBV7-9 with TRBJ1-1, with D maybe TRBD1 (5 bases). Trimming removed 5 bases from V and 5 bases from J, with 12 bases in between. Germline loops: CDR1 SEHNR, CDR2 FQNEAQ (reference sequence). This CDR3 is built from 13 residues. CDR3 amino acids: CASSRGTATEAFF. CDR3 coding DNA: TGTGCCAGCAGCCGAGGGACCGCGACTGAAGCTTTCTTT.

V is TRBV20-1 and J is TRBJ2-1; 7 bases are a match to TRBD2. Germline trimming cut 5 bases from V and 5 bases from J; bases unmatched to any gene: 9. CDR1 and CDR2 from the germline V gene are DFQATT and SNEGSKA (reference sequence). This CDR3 is built from 14 residues. The CDR3 region has the DNA TGCAGTGCTCCCTTGGGAGGGATTCACAATGAGCAGTTCTTC. Its translation: CSAPLGGIHNEQFF.

The chain is built from TRBV7-9 and TRBJ1-4; no clear D gene. Germline V gene lookup returns CDR1 SEHNR and CDR2 FQNEAQ (reference sequence). The CDR3 length is 13 residues. V lost 4 bases and J 7 bases, leaving 10 bases between the germline ends. CDR3 sequence: CASSSVISEKLFF. As DNA, the CDR3 is TGTGCCAGCAGCTCAGTCATAAGTGAAAAACTGTTTTTT.

This rearrangement joins TRBV6-2 or TRBV6-3 to TRBJ1-1, with TRBD1 matching 9 bases. Germline V gene lookup returns CDR1 MNHEY and CDR2 SVGEGT. The CDR3 is 16 residues long. After removal of 2 bases from V and 0 bases from J, the junction contained 4 bases not matched to a gene. Here the CDR3 DNA reads TGTGCCAGCAGTTACGGGGACAGGGAGGTGAACACTGAAGCTTTCTTT. It encodes CASSYGDREVNTEAFF.

In this sample, this clonotype turned up a few times. This chain joins TRBV7-9 and TRBJ2-5; the D gene is possibly TRBD2 (6 bases). Germline-derived CDR1 and CDR2 are SEHNR and FQNEAQ (reference sequence). V lost 6 bases, J lost 1 base, and 15 bases lay in between. The length of the CDR3 is 15 residues. CDR3 in amino acids: CASRNAGGGQETQYF. The CDR3 DNA follows: TGTGCCAGCAGAAACGCCGGGGGAGGCCAAGAGACCCAGTACTTC.

V is TRBV20-1 and J is TRBJ2-1, with TRBD1 matching over 7 bases. This CDR3 has 12 amino acids. CDR1 is DFQATT and CDR2 is SNEGSKA in the germline V gene (reference sequence). V gave up 2 bases and J gave up 9 bases; unmatched junction bases: 4. As DNA, the CDR3 is TGCAGTGCTAGATCAGGGGGTGGTGAGCAGTTCTTC. It translates to CSARSGGGEQFF.

This chain links TRBV12-3 or TRBV12-4 with TRBJ2-6; D is uncertain. This CDR3 has 16 amino acids. Trimming took off 5 bases at V and 2 bases at J, with 13 bases between the two ends. In DNA form, the CDR3 reads TGTGCCAGCAGTAATGATGTAGGCCCTGGGGCCAACGTCCTGACTTTC. It codes for CASSNDVGPGANVLTF.

This chain links TRBV9 with TRBJ2-5, with D possibly TRBD2 on 6 matching bases. V dropped 4 bases and J dropped 2 bases, with 18 bases sitting between them. This CDR3 spans 16 amino acids. CDR1 and CDR2 from the germline V gene are SGDLS and YYNGEE. CDR3 protein: CASSSFSIAVQETQYF. The DNA of the CDR3 is TGTGCCAGCAGCTCCTTCTCAATAGCGGTTCAAGAGACCCAGTACTTC.

This clonotype was seen more than once but under ten times. The rearrangement joins TRBV11-2 to TRBJ1-4; no clear D gene. Trimming pared 3 bases from V and 7 bases from J, leaving 18 bases between. This CDR3 has 16 amino acids. Germline CDR1 reads SGHAT; CDR2 reads FQNNGV. The CDR3 DNA reads as TGTGCCAGCAGCTTTTTGGAAGGCAACTTTCGTGAAAAACTGTTTTTT. The encoded protein is CASSFLEGNFREKLFF. The full variable domain, with the rest looked up from reference TRBV11-2 and TRBJ1-4, is EAGVAQSPRYKIIEKRQSVAFWCNPISGHATLYWYQQILGQGPKLLIQFQNNGVVDDSQLPKDRFSAERLKGVDSTLKIQPAKLEDSAVYLCASSFLEGNFREKLFFGSGTQLSVL.

This clonotype was counted a few times. The chain employs TRBV2 and TRBJ2-7; 10 positions match TRBD2. This CDR3 comprises 14 residues. Germline CDR1 and CDR2: SNHLY and FYNNEI. J gave up 6 bases and V 3 bases, and 5 bases lay outside the gene matches. In DNA, the CDR3 is TGTGCCAGCAGTGAGGGGACTAGCGTCTCCGAGCAGTACTTC. It specifies CASSEGTSVSEQYF.

This chain links TRBV5-6 with TRBJ2-1, with D perhaps matching TRBD1 or TRBD2 (5 bases each). Trimming shortened V by 1 base and J by 3 bases, and 14 bases separated the two germline ends. The CDR3 is 16 residues long. The germline V gene encodes CDR1 SGHDT and CDR2 YYEEEE. CDR3 coding DNA: TGTGCCAGCAGCTTGTTCGGGGACCTACTCTACAATGAGCAGTTCTTC. Protein sequence: CASSLFGDLLYNEQFF.

This clonotype has more than one count but fewer than ten. V and J are TRBV7-6 and TRBJ2-5; D may be TRBD2 (5 bases). Looked up from germline, CDR1 is SGHVS and CDR2 is FNYEAQ. Trimming pared 1 base from V and 3 bases from J, leaving 24 bases between. This CDR3 comprises 19 residues. The DNA for the CDR3 is TGTGCCAGCAGCTTAGGGGGTCCCAACGGGGTTTGGGTGGAAGAGACCCAGTACTTC. Translation: CASSLGGPNGVWVEETQYF.

The rearrangement uses TRBV4-2 and TRBJ2-7, with 7 bases matching TRBD2. J gave up 7 bases and V 0 bases, and 18 bases lay outside the gene matches. CDR3 length equals 18 residues. In germline, CDR1 is LGHNA, CDR2 YNFKEQ. CDR3 residues: CASSQEISGGRKYSEQYF. CDR3 bases: TGTGCCAGCAGCCAAGAAATTTCGGGCGGGAGAAAATATTCGGAGCAGTACTTC.

The chain combines TRBV27 with TRBJ2-1; 14 nucleotides line up with TRBD2. Germline V gene sequence: CDR1 MNHEY, CDR2 SMNVEV (reference sequence). The CDR3 sequence is 16 residues long. V shed 8 bases and J 2 bases; nucleotides not matched to a gene: 5. CDR3 sequence reads: CASHGTSGGTYNEQFF. CDR3 nucleotide sequence: TGTGCCAGCCACGGGACTAGCGGGGGTACCTACAATGAGCAGTTCTTC.